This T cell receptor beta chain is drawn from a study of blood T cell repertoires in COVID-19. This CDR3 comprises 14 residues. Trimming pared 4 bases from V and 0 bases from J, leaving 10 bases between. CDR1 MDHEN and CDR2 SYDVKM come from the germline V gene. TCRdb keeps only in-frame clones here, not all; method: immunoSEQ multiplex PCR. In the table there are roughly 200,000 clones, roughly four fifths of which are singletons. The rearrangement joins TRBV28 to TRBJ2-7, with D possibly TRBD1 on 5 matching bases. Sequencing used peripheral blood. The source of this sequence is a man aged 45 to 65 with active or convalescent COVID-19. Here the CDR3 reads CASSSDSSSYEQYF. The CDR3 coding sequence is TGTGCCAGCAGTTCTGACAGTAGCTCCTACGAGCAGTACTTC.